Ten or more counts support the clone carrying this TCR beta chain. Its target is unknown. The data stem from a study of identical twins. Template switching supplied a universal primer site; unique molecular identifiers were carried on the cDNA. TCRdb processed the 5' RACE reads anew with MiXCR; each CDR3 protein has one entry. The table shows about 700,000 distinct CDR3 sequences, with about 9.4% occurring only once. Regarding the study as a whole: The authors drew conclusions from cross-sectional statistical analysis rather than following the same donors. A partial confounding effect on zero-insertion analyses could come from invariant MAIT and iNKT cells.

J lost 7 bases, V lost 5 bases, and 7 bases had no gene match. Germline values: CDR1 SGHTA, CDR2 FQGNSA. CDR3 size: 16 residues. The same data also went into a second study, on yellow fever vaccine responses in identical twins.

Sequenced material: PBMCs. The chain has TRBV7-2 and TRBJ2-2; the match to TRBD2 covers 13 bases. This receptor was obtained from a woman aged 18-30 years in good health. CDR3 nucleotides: TGTGCCAGCAGCCGATGGACTAGCGGGGGAATCGGGGAGCTGTTTTTT. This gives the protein CASSRWTSGGIGELFF.